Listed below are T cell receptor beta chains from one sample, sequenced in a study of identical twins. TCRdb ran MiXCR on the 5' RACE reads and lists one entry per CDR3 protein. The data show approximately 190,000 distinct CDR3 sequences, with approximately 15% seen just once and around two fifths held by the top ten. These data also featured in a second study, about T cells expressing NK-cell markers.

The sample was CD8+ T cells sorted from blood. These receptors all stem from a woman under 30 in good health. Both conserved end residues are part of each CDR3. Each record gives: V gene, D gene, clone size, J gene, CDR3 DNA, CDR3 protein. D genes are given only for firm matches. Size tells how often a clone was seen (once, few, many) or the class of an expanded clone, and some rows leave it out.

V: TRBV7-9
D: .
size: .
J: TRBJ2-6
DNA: TGTGCCAGCAGCCACTATGGGGCCTTATCGGCCAACGTCCTGACTTTC
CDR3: CASSHYGALSANVLTF

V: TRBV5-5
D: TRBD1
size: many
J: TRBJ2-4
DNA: TGTGCCAGCAGCTTTGACAGGGGGAACATTCAGTACTTC
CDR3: CASSFDRGNIQYF

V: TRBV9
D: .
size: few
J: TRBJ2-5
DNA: TGTGCCAGCAGCGTAGGAGACGAGACCCAGTACTTC
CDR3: CASSVGDETQYF

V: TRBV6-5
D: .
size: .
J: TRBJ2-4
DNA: TGTGCCAGCAGGGGCGGCAAAAACATTCAGTACTTC
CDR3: CASRGGKNIQYF

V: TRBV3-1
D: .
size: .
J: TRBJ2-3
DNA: TGTGCCAGCAGCCAAGATGGTTTCCCTCTGACAGATACGCAGTATTTT
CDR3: CASSQDGFPLTDTQYF

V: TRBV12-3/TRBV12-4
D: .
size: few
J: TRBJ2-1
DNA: TGTGCCAGCAGTTCACAGGTGAATGAGCAGTTCTTC
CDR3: CASSSQVNEQFF

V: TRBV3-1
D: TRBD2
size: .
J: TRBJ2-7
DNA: TGTGCCAGCAGCCACGGGACTACTGGTACCTACGAGCAGTACTTC
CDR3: CASSHGTTGTYEQYF

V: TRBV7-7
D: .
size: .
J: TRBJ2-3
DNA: TGTGCTAGCAGCTTAGCGATGGCTAGCACAGATACGCAGTATTTT
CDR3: CASSLAMASTDTQYF

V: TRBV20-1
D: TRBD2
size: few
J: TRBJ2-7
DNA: TGCAGTGCTAGGCCGACTAGCATCCCCTCCTACGAGCAGTACTTC
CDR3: CSARPTSIPSYEQYF

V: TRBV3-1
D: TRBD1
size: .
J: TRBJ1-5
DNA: TGTGCCAGCAGTGAAACCGGGACAGAAGTAAATCAGCCCCAGCATTTT
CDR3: CASSETGTEVNQPQHF

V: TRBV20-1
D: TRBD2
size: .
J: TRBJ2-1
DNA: TGCAGTGCTCCCCGGGGGGATGAGCAGTTCTTC
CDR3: CSAPRGDEQFF

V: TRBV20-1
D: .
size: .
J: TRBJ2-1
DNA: TGCAGTGCTAGAGACAGCTCCACCCTCAATGAGCAGTTCTTC
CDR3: CSARDSSTLNEQFF

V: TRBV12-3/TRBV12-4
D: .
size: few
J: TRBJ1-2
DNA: TGTGCCAGCAGTGACGGTATCCTTTCTGCCTACACCTTC
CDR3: CASSDGILSAYTF

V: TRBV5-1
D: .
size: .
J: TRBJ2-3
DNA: TGCGCCAGCAGTCTTTCCGGGGCGAACACAGATACGCAGTATTTT
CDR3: CASSLSGANTDTQYF

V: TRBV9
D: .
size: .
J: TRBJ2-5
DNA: TGTGCCAGCAGCCGGGCCAATGCCCAAGAGACCCAGTACTTC
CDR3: CASSRANAQETQYF

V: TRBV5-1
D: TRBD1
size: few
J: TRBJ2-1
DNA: TGCGCCAGCAGCTGGGCCGGGACAGGGGTCGATGAGCAGTTCTTC
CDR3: CASSWAGTGVDEQFF

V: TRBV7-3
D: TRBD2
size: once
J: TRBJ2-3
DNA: TGTGCCGGCAGCCCAGGGACTAGCGGGGGTGATACGCAGTATTTT
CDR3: CAGSPGTSGGDTQYF

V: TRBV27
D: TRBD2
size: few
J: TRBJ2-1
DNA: TGTGCCAGCAGAGAACTAGCGGGAGTAAGGAATGAGCAGTTCTTC
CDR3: CASRELAGVRNEQFF

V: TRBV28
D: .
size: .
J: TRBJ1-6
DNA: TGTGCCGCCCGGGACAACTATAATTCACCCCTCCACTTT
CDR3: CAARDNYNSPLHF

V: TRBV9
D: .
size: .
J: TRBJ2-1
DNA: TGTGCCAGCAACGAGGAGGGGGCCAATGAGCAGTTCTTC
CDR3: CASNEEGANEQFF

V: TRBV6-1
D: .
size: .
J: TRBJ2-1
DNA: TGTGCCAGCAGTGACTACGGGAACTACAATGAGCAGTTCTTC
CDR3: CASSDYGNYNEQFF

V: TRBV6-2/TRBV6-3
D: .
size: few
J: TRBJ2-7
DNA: TGTGCCAGCAGCCACGGACAGTCCTACGAGCAGTACTTC
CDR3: CASSHGQSYEQYF

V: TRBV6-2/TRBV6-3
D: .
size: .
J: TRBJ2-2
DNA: TGTGCCTCCCAGATTGCGAACACCGGGGAGCTGTTTTTT
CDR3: CASQIANTGELFF

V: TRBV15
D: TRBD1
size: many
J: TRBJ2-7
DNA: TGTGCCACCAGCGACCGGACAGGGAGTTTCTACGAGCAGTACTTC
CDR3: CATSDRTGSFYEQYF

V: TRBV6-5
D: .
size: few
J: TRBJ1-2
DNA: TGTGCCAGCAGTGGGGGACACGGCTACACCTTC
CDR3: CASSGGHGYTF

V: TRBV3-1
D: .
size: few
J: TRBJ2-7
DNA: TGTGCCAGCGGGTTAGGCGACGAGCAGTACTTC
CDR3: CASGLGDEQYF

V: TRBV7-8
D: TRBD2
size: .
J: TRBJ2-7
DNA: TGTGCCAGCAGCTCGCGACTAGCGGGTGTATCCGAGCAGTACTTC
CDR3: CASSSRLAGVSEQYF

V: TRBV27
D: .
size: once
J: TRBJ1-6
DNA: TGTGCCAGCAGGCTCAATCTGAATTCACCCCTCCACTTT
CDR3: CASRLNLNSPLHF

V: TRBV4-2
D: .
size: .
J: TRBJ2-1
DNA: TGTGCCAGCAGCCAAGATTGGAGTGGGAGGACATATGAGCAGTTCTTC
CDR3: CASSQDWSGRTYEQFF

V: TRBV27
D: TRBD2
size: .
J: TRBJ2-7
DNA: TGTGCCAGCAGTCCCCACCGACTAGCGAAGACCTACGAGCAGTACTTC
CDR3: CASSPHRLAKTYEQYF

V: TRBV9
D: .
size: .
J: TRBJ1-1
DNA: TGTGCCAGCAGCCCCCCCCGGTTCACTGAAGCTTTCTTT
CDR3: CASSPPRFTEAFF

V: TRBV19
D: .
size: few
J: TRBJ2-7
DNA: TGTGCCAGTAGTATGGGACGGTACTACGAGCAGTACTTC
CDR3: CASSMGRYYEQYF

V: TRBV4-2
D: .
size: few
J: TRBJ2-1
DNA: TGTGCCAGCAGCCAAGGGACCCGCTCCGGCGGTCCCAATGAGCAGTTCTTC
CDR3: CASSQGTRSGGPNEQFF

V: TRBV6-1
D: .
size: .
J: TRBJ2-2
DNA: TGTGCCAGCAACCTCTTGGAGGACTTGAACACCGGGGAGCTGTTTTTT
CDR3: CASNLLEDLNTGELFF

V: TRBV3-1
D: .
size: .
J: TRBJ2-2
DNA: TGTGCCAGCAGCCCCCTGGGGGAGGTTCACACCGGGGAGCTGTTTTTT
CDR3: CASSPLGEVHTGELFF

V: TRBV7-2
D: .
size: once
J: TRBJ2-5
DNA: TGTGCCAGCAGCCCAACAGGGACCCAAGGGGAGACCCAGTACTTC
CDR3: CASSPTGTQGETQYF

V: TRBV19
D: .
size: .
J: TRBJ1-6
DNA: TGTGCCAGTAGTATTGGGGGTAATTCACCCCTCCACTTT
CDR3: CASSIGGNSPLHF

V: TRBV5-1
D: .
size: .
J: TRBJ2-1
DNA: TGCGCCAGCAGCGAGGCGGGAAGTCCCAATGAGCAGTTCTTC
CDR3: CASSEAGSPNEQFF

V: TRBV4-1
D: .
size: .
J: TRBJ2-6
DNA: TGCGCCAGCAGCCAAGTGGACTCTGGGGCCAACGTCCTGACTTTC
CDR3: CASSQVDSGANVLTF

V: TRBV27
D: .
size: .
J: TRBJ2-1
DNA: TGTGCCAGCAGTTTAGGGGGGGGCCCCTTTGGAAACAATGAGCAGTTCTTC
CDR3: CASSLGGGPFGNNEQFF

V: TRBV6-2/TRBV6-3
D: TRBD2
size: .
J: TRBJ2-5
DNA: TGTGCCAGCAGTTACTTTAGCGGGAGAAAGGAGACCCAGTACTTC
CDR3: CASSYFSGRKETQYF